These 21 T cell receptor beta chains originate from one sample sequenced in a study of shared clonotypes between healthy human individuals. Naive CD8 cells lacked CD45RO, underwent positive selection for CCR7 and left out terminally differentiated effector memory CD45RA+ cells. The assay was immunoSEQ multiplex PCR, and TCRdb's table has in-frame clones only and misses some. The sample lists roughly 1,800,000 clones, about 95% seen once, with around 1.2% in the top ten. Sequencing was carried out using naive CD8+ T cells sorted from blood. Receptors originate from a man in his late teens or twenties in good health.

This chain connects TRBV4-1 to TRBJ2-1; 10 bases are a match to TRBD2. The trim removed 0 bases at V and 6 bases at J, leaving 11 bases unmatched. The germline gives CDR1 MGHRA, CDR2 YSYEKL. The CDR3 is made up of 18 amino acids. CDR3 amino acids: CASSQEEAGGLGGNEQFF. In DNA, the CDR3 is TGCGCCAGCAGCCAAGAAGAAGCGGGAGGGCTGGGGGGCAATGAGCAGTTCTTC.

Details on this clone: Other DNA sequences in the same sample also yield this CDR3. The CDR3 is CASSPGQGSYEQYF. DNA of the CDR3: TGTGCCAGCAGCCCTGGACAGGGTTCGTACGAGCAGTACTTC. This rearrangement joins TRBV13 to TRBJ2-7; 8 bases match TRBD1. The CDR3 covers 14 residues. The germline gives CDR1 PRHDT, CDR2 FYEKMQ (reference sequence). Trimming removed 5 bases from V and 4 bases from J; junction bases left unmatched: 7. The entire variable domain, with the rest obtained from reference TRBV13 and TRBJ2-7, is as follows: AAGVIQSPRHLIKEKRETATLKCYPIPRHDTVYWYQQGPGQDPQFLISFYEKMQSDKGSIPDRFSAQQFSDYHSELNMSSLELGDSALYFCASSPGQGSYEQYFGPGTRLTVT.

The V and J genes are TRBV7-9 and TRBJ2-1; a possible D gene is TRBD2 (5 bases). V was cut by 4 bases and J by 11 bases, with 12 bases left in between. This CDR3 has 12 residues. Looked up from germline, CDR1 is SEHNR and CDR2 is FQNEAQ (reference sequence). The CDR3 DNA is TGTGCCAGCAGCTCGACTAAAATGAAGCAGTTCTTC. As protein: CASSSTKMKQFF.

The rearrangement uses TRBV27 and TRBJ2-7; the D call may be TRBD1 or TRBD2 (5 bases each). The CDR3 extends over 13 amino acids. Germline CDR1 is MNHEY and CDR2 is SMNVEV (reference sequence). V was shortened by 6 bases and J by 6 bases, with 15 bases between the two germline ends. The CDR3 here is CASRPLYGGEQYF. The CDR3 DNA follows: TGTGCCAGCAGGCCTCTATATGGGGGCGAGCAGTACTTC.

V is TRBV28 and J is TRBJ1-5; TRBD1 matches 8 bases. CDR3 length equals 15 residues. J was trimmed by 7 bases and V by 3 bases; bases with no gene match: 8. CDR1 and CDR2 (germline): MDHEN, SYDVKM. The CDR3 region is CASSFQGAPGQPQHF. The CDR3 nucleotides read TGTGCCAGCAGTTTTCAGGGGGCGCCGGGCCAGCCCCAGCATTTT.

This clone was detected only once. This rearrangement joins TRBV30 to TRBJ2-7; D unresolved. CDR3 length: 12 amino acids. In germline, CDR1 is GTSNPN, CDR2 SVGIG (reference sequence). Trimming shortened V by 0 bases and J by 2 bases, and 5 bases separated the two germline ends. The CDR3 nucleotides read TGTGCCTGGAGTGTACGCGCCTACGAGCAGTACTTC. Its translation: CAWSVRAYEQYF. Full variable domain (missing parts from reference TRBV30 and TRBJ2-7): SQTIHQWPATLVQPVGSPLSLECTVEGTSNPNLYWYRQAAGRGLQLLFYSVGIGQISSEVPQNLSASRPQDRQFILSSKKLLLSDSGFYLCAWSVRAYEQYFGPGTRLTVT.

The chain has TRBV4-3 and TRBJ2-3, with 7 bases aligning to TRBD2. V was pared by 1 base and J by 6 bases, with 7 bases of the junction left unmatched. Looked up from germline, CDR1 is LGHNA and CDR2 is YSLEER. The CDR3 is 15 residues long. CDR3 residues: CASSQVAGEEDTQYF. The CDR3 region has the DNA TGCGCCAGCAGCCAAGTGGCGGGGGAAGAGGATACGCAGTATTTT.

With respect to this clone: The sample has other DNA sequences that encode this CDR3 too. The chain carries TRBV9 and TRBJ2-5; D call uncertain. Trimming took off 0 bases at V and 3 bases at J, with 6 bases between the two ends. Germline V CDR1 and CDR2: SGDLS, YYNGEE. This CDR3 has 13 residues. The CDR3 is CASSVDTEETQYF. DNA for the CDR3: TGTGCCAGCAGCGTAGACACGGAAGAGACCCAGTACTTC.

This chain links TRBV20-1 with TRBJ1-6; D remains ambiguous. The germline V gene has CDR1 DFQATT and CDR2 SNEGSKA (reference sequence). V lost 6 bases, J lost 10 bases, and 10 bases lay in between. The CDR3 has 11 amino acids. The CDR3, as DNA: TGCAGTGCCCCCTCGGGATCACCCCTCCACTTT. Residues: CSAPSGSPLHF.

The V and J genes are TRBV5-6 and TRBJ2-4; D ambiguous. Trimming left V 3 bases short and J 0 bases short, with 7 bases between. CDR3 length equals 14 residues. The germline CDR1 and CDR2 sequences are SGHDT and YYEEEE. CDR3 in amino acids: CASSSELAKNIQYF. The CDR3 nucleotides are TGTGCCAGCAGCTCCGAGCTAGCCAAAAACATTCAGTACTTC.

The rearrangement links TRBV6-1 to TRBJ2-2; 7 bases are a match to TRBD1. This CDR3 is built from 17 residues. Per the germline V gene, CDR1 is MNHNS and CDR2 is SASEGT. With V trimmed by 4 bases and J by 0 bases, 8 bases remained unmatched. CDR3 loop: CASSAGTADPNTGELFF. CDR3 sequence (DNA): TGTGCCAGCAGTGCCGGGACAGCCGACCCGAACACCGGGGAGCTGTTTTTT.

The chain employs TRBV6-5 and TRBJ1-1; D might be TRBD1 (6 bases). The ends were cut back, 6 bases at V and 1 base at J, with 15 bases in the middle. In germline, CDR1 is MNHEY, CDR2 SVGAGI. This CDR3 has 15 residues. CDR3 protein: CASSLILGQNTEAFF. The CDR3 nucleotides read TGTGCCAGCAGCCTAATATTGGGACAGAACACTGAAGCTTTCTTT.

The chain recombines TRBV2 with TRBJ2-2, with D unresolved. V lost 3 bases to trimming and J lost 1 base, with 9 bases between them. Germline CDR1 reads SNHLY; CDR2 reads FYNNEI. CDR3 size: 15 residues. This chain's CDR3 is CASSDLAQNTGELFF. The CDR3 DNA reads TGTGCCAGCAGTGATTTAGCCCAGAACACCGGGGAGCTGTTTTTT. Complete variable domain (other parts from reference TRBV2 and TRBJ2-2): EPEVTQTPSHQVTQMGQEVILRCVPISNHLYFYWYRQILGQKVEFLVSFYNNEISEKSEIFDDQFSVERPDGSNFTLKIRSTKLEDSAMYFCASSDLAQNTGELFFGEGSRLTVL.

This clone showed up just a few times. The same CDR3 arises from other DNA sequences in this sample as well. The V call is TRBV4-1, the J call TRBJ1-2, with D uncertain. The V and J ends lost 1 base and 0 bases respectively, with 6 bases between them. The CDR3 is 14 amino acids. In germline, CDR1 is MGHRA, CDR2 YSYEKL. The CDR3 DNA follows: TGCGCCAGCAGCCAAGTTGGCGCTAACTATGGCTACACCTTC. Its translation: CASSQVGANYGYTF.

The chain joins TRBV13 to TRBJ2-1, with D perhaps matching TRBD2 (5 bases). The CDR3 is 14 residues long. The V gene's germline CDR1 is PRHDT and CDR2 FYEKMQ (reference sequence). The ends were cut back, 0 bases at V and 5 bases at J, with 8 bases in the middle. CDR3 sequence: CASSLGRRDNEQFF. CDR3 DNA: TGTGCCAGCAGCTTAGGACGGCGGGACAATGAGCAGTTCTTC.

This clone was picked up a small number of times. The V gene is TRBV28, the J gene TRBJ1-2; D call uncertain. Germline lookup yields CDR1 MDHEN and CDR2 SYDVKM. The CDR3 extends over 13 amino acids. Trimming left V 4 bases short and J 4 bases short, with 10 bases between. CDR3 nucleotides: TGTGCCAGCAGTTCCACTTCTGGCTATGGCTACACCTTC. It translates to CASSSTSGYGYTF.

J is TRBJ2-7 and V is TRBV19; D is perhaps TRBD1 (5 bases). The CDR3 extends over 15 amino acids. The germline V gene encodes CDR1 LNHDA and CDR2 SQIVND (reference sequence). V lost 5 bases and J 3 bases, leaving 17 bases between the germline ends. The CDR3 here is CASSSKGFGFYEQYF. Written as DNA, the CDR3 is TGTGCCAGTAGTTCGAAGGGGTTCGGTTTCTACGAGCAGTACTTC.

The V and J genes are TRBV10-3 and TRBJ2-1; 10 bases are a match to TRBD2. CDR3 length: 16 residues. Trimming at V came to 4 bases and at J to 8 bases, leaving 11 bases not matched to a gene. Looked up from germline, CDR1 is ENHRY and CDR2 is SYGVKD. The CDR3 loop is CAISVREREGPDEQFF. The DNA for the CDR3 is TGTGCCATCAGTGTCCGGGAGCGGGAGGGCCCGGATGAGCAGTTCTTC.

The chain carries TRBV25-1 and TRBJ2-1; 8 positions match TRBD1. The trim removed 3 bases at V and 9 bases at J, leaving 7 bases unmatched. The germline V gene encodes CDR1 MGHDK and CDR2 SYGVNS. The CDR3 totals 14 residues. The CDR3 coding sequence is TGTGCCAGCAGTGAGCCAGGGGGCCAGGTTGAGCAGTTCTTC. Translation: CASSEPGGQVEQFF.

In its sample, this clone was seen once. The chain uses TRBV2 and TRBJ1-1; 9 bases line up with TRBD1. The ends lost 6 bases at V and 5 bases at J; junction bases unmatched: 7. There are 14 residues in the CDR3. CDR1 and CDR2 (germline): SNHLY, FYNNEI. CDR3 sequence: CASRNSGQGTEAFF. The CDR3, as DNA: TGTGCCAGCAGAAATTCGGGACAGGGAACTGAAGCTTTCTTT. The full variable domain, with the rest looked up from reference TRBV2 and TRBJ1-1, is EPEVTQTPSHQVTQMGQEVILRCVPISNHLYFYWYRQILGQKVEFLVSFYNNEISEKSEIFDDQFSVERPDGSNFTLKIRSTKLEDSAMYFCASRNSGQGTEAFFGQGTRLTVV.

The chain couples TRBV4-2 to TRBJ2-7; D uncertain. Germline lookup yields CDR1 LGHNA and CDR2 YNFKEQ. The CDR3 loop spans 13 amino acids. The V and J ends lost 0 bases and 4 bases respectively, with 7 bases between them. The CDR3 is CASSQEREYEQYF. The CDR3 region has the DNA TGTGCCAGCAGCCAAGAAAGAGAGTACGAGCAGTACTTC.